This record looks at one T cell receptor (beta chain) sequence and its context. Generated by immunoSEQ multiplex PCR, the TCRdb table keeps only in-frame clones and is missing some. This table has approximately 80,000 clones, 75% to 90% appearing once. The data stem from a study of T cell responses to AZD1222 COVID-19 vaccine. V lost 5 bases and J lost 4, with 5 bases in between. In germline, CDR1 is SNHLY, CDR2 FYNNEI. The CDR3 runs to 11 residues. The sample here was peripheral blood, taken on day 0 of AZD1222 vaccination. The chain carries TRBV2 and TRBJ2-5; D unresolved. This receptor was identified in an adult in good health. The CDR3 protein is CASSTGETQYF. The CDR3 region has the DNA TGTGCCAGCAGTACGGGAGAGACCCAGTACTTC.